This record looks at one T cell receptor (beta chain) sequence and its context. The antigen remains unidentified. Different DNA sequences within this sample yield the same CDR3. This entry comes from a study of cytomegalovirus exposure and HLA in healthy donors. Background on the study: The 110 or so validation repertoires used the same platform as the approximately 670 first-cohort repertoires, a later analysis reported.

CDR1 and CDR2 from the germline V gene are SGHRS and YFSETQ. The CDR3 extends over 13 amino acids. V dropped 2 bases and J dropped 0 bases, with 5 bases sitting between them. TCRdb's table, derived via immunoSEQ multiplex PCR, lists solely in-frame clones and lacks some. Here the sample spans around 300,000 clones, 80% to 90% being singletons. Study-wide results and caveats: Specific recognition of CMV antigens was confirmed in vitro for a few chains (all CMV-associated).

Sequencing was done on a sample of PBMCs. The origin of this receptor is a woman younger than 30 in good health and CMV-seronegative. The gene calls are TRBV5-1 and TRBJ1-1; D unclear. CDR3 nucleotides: TGCGCCAGCAGCTTAGACTTGAACACTGAAGCTTTCTTT. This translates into CASSLDLNTEAFF.